This paragraph reports one TCR beta chain. These data are taken from a study of OX40 agonist ivuxolimab in advanced cancers. Using immunoSEQ multiplex PCR, the repertoire was profiled, and TCRdb retains in-frame clones only, with some absent. The table shows nearly 70,000 clones, with 65% to 90% occurring only once. The CDR3 has 14 residues. The V segment lost 3 bases and the J segment 3 bases; nucleotides outside the gene matches: 5. Germline loops: CDR1 KGHSH, CDR2 LQKENI. Here the sequenced sample was CD4+ or CD8+ T cells sorted from blood, taken in a trial of the OX40 agonist ivuxolimab. V and J are TRBV18 and TRBJ2-7, with 7 bases identical to TRBD1. This clonotype was obtained from an adult with an advanced solid tumor such as melanoma, head and neck, liver or kidney cancer. In DNA form, the CDR3 reads TGTGCCAGCTCACCCGGGACAGCGAGCTACGAGCAGTACTTC. Its translation is CASSPGTASYEQYF.